This T cell receptor (beta chain) comes out of a study of T cell responses to AZD1222 COVID-19 vaccine. Per the germline V gene, CDR1 is SEHNR and CDR2 is FQNEAQ (reference sequence). V shed 4 bases and J shed 3 bases, with 12 bases lying between them. The CDR3 contains 15 residues. The table came from immunoSEQ multiplex PCR; TCRdb's copy has only in-frame clones and leaves some out. The sample yields roughly 130,000 clones, roughly 88% seen once. Study-wide results and caveats: Mapped onto spike, vaccine-associated CD4 TCRs spanned it and were dominant at 160-218 and 743-854. Regions left unmutated in variants are reportedly the target of nearly half of spike-specific TCRs. Among the donors, most were white British and more were female, and clonal diversity was possibly underestimated.

In its sample, this clone was seen once. Antigen unknown. The clonotype originates from an adult in good health. The genes are TRBV7-9 and TRBJ1-4; a weak D match, TRBD1 (6 bases). The specimen comprised peripheral blood, sampled on day 0 of MenACWY control vaccination. DNA for the CDR3: TGTGCCAGCAGCTATACAGGGAGGTCTAATGAAAAACTGTTTTTT. Protein product: CASSYTGRSNEKLFF.